This T cell receptor (beta chain) was obtained from a study of PD-L1 blockade in urothelial cancer. Germline CDR1 is SGHDN and CDR2 is FVKESK. CDR3 size: 16 residues. V was clipped by 2 bases and J by 5 bases; unmatched bases: 7. The protocol was immunoSEQ multiplex PCR, while the TCRdb copy is restricted to in-frame clones and leaves out a portion. The sample includes 50,000 or so clones, 84% seen only once; the top ten take 1% to 1.5%. Time point of the sample: pretreatment peripheral blood. Enrolled patients showed locally advanced or metastatic urothelial carcinoma. V is TRBV14 and J is TRBJ1-3, with 9 bases lining up with TRBD1. This TCR was sampled from a man in his fifties with urothelial cancer. This specimen was PBMCs, taken around atezolizumab (anti-PD-L1) treatment. CDR3 DNA: TGTGCCAGCAGCCAACCCACAGGGGGCCCAAGAAACACCATATATTTT. The encoded protein is CASSQPTGGPRNTIYF.